Following are 11 T cell receptor beta chains from one sample sequenced in a study of T-cell reconstitution after alpha-beta-depleted transplantation in children. Preparation of the TCRbeta library was carried out with unique molecular identifiers. Each CDR3 protein is one row after TCRdb ran MiXCR on the PCR reads. The sample records about 15,000 distinct CDR3 sequences, about 5.3% being singletons. The sample here was PBMCs, taken before TCRalphabeta/CD19-depleted stem cell transplant. These receptor sequences come from a boy between 5 and 17 years old with acute lymphoblastic leukemia, due to receive a stem cell transplant.

Turning to this clonotype: The junction differs from germline at one of its ends, possibly a read error. The chain has TRBV4-1 and TRBJ2-6; 7 bases align to TRBD1. The CDR3 is 21 residues long. CDR1 and CDR2 from the germline V gene are MGHRA and YSYEKL. CDR3 loop: CAISFTLGQKTGTSGANVLTF. The CDR3, as DNA: TGCGCCATCAGCTTCACCTTGGGACAGAAAACGGGCACCTCTGGGGCCAACGTCCTGACTTTC.

V usage is TRBV4-2 and J usage is TRBJ2-1; TRBD2 agrees at 9 bases. Germline lookup yields CDR1 LGHNA and CDR2 YNFKEQ. J lost 7 bases, V lost 8 bases, and 12 bases had no gene match. The length of the CDR3 is 15 residues. Here the CDR3 reads CASQDFASGINEQFF. The DNA for the CDR3 is TGTGCCAGCCAAGATTTTGCTAGCGGGATTAATGAGCAGTTCTTC.

In its sample, this clonotype ranks as medium-sized. V gene TRBV13 combines with J gene TRBJ2-7, with D perhaps matching TRBD2 (7 bases). Germline CDR1 and CDR2: PRHDT and FYEKMQ (reference sequence). The CDR3 has 16 residues. The ends were cut back, 1 base at V and 2 bases at J, with 15 bases in the middle. The CDR3 nucleotides read TGTGCCAGCAGCTTAGCGGGGGGCGGGATGGCCTACGAGCAGTACTTC. Translated, it gives CASSLAGGGMAYEQYF.

This clonotype was observed at least ten times. The genes are TRBV28 and TRBJ1-2; D not resolved. Germline assignment: CDR1 MDHEN and CDR2 SYDVKM. This CDR3 is built from 13 residues. The V end was cut by 3 bases, the J end by 6 bases, with 11 bases between. DNA of the CDR3: TGTGCCAGCAGTTTCGGAGGTTCGGATGGCTACACCTTC. It encodes CASSFGGSDGYTF.

In its sample, this clonotype was seen many times. The chain is built from TRBV11-2 and TRBJ2-1; 13 nucleotides match TRBD2. The germline V gene has CDR1 SGHAT and CDR2 FQNNGV. V shed 5 bases, J shed 6 bases, and the junction held 10 bases outside the gene matches. This CDR3 has 17 residues. The CDR3 region is CASSPTSGRLVVNEQFF. CDR3 in DNA: TGTGCCAGCAGCCCGACTAGCGGGAGGTTGGTTGTCAATGAGCAGTTCTTC.

This clonotype showed up many times. The chain has TRBV20-1 and TRBJ1-1, with 8 nucleotides matching TRBD1. This CDR3 spans 14 amino acids. The V segment lost 6 bases and the J segment 3 bases; nucleotides outside the gene matches: 9. Germline values: CDR1 DFQATT, CDR2 SNEGSKA (reference sequence). The CDR3 reads CSAGALTGDTEAFF. CDR3 nucleotide sequence: TGCAGTGCAGGGGCTTTGACAGGGGACACTGAAGCTTTCTTT.

This clonotype was seen many times. The CDR3: CASNIKTGRSYNEQFF. The CDR3, as DNA: TGTGCCAGCAATATTAAGACAGGTCGGAGCTACAATGAGCAGTTCTTC. The chain employs TRBV12-3 or TRBV12-4 and TRBJ2-1; perhaps TRBD1 as D (6 bases). The CDR3 extends over 16 amino acids. V dropped 7 bases and J dropped 3 bases, with 19 bases sitting between them.

This clonotype was detected many times. In DNA, the CDR3 is TGTGCCAGCAGCTTACTCCTTGGGTGGGAGACCCAGTACTTC. Protein product: CASSLLLGWETQYF. This chain uses TRBV7-2 with TRBJ2-5; no reliable D call. CDR3 length: 14 residues. V was pared by 2 bases and J by 5 bases, with 12 bases between. Looked up from germline, CDR1 is SGHTA and CDR2 is FQGNSA.

This clonotype was counted many times. V is TRBV20-1 and J is TRBJ2-5; D possibly matches TRBD1 or TRBD2 (5 bases each). In germline, CDR1 is DFQATT, CDR2 SNEGSKA (reference sequence). The CDR3 extends over 13 amino acids. Trimming left V 6 bases short and J 5 bases short, with 16 bases between. The DNA of the CDR3 is TGCAGTGCGCCCGGGGCCACGAGGGAGACCCAGTACTTC. Amino acids: CSAPGATRETQYF.

This clonotype has a count of ten or more. The CDR3 coding sequence is TGTGCCAGCAACCTCATGTTAGGAGTAGGAGAGACCCAGTACTTC. It specifies CASNLMLGVGETQYF. V usage is TRBV7-2 and J usage is TRBJ2-5; D is unresolved. The CDR3 spans 15 residues. Germline CDR1 is SGHTA and CDR2 is FQGNSA. With 7 bases removed from V and 4 bases from J, the gap between germline ends came to 19 bases.

Of note for this clonotype: Possible read error: a much larger clone is one base away. The V gene is TRBV20-1, the J gene TRBJ1-1; 7 nucleotides agree with TRBD1. Germline CDR1 reads DFQATT; CDR2 reads SNEGSKA (reference sequence). There are 15 residues in the CDR3. The CDR3 region has the DNA TGCTGTGCTAGGGGAACCGGGACAGAGGGAACTGAAGCTTTCTTT. This translates into CCARGTGTEGTEAFF.